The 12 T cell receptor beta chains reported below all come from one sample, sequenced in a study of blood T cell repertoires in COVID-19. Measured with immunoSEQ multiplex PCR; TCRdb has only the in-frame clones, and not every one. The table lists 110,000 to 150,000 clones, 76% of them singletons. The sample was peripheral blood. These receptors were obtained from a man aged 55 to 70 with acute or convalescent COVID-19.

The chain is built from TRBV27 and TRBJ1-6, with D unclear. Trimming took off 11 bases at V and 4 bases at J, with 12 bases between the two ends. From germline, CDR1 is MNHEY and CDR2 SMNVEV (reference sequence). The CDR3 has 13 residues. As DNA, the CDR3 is TGTGCCGGCGCGGAACAATATAATTCACCCCTCCACTTT. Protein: CAGAEQYNSPLHF.

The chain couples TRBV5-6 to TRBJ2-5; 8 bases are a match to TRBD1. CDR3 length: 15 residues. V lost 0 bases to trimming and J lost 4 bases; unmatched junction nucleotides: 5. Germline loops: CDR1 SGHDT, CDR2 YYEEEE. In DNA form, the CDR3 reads TGTGCCAGCAGCTTGGCTGCAGGGGGCAGAGAGACCCAGTACTTC. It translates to CASSLAAGGRETQYF.

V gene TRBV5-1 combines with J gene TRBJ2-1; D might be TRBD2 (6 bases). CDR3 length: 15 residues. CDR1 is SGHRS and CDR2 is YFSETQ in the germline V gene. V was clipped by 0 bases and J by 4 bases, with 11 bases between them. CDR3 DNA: TGCGCCAGCAGCTTGGCCGGGAGAGCATACAATGAGCAGTTCTTC. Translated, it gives CASSLAGRAYNEQFF.

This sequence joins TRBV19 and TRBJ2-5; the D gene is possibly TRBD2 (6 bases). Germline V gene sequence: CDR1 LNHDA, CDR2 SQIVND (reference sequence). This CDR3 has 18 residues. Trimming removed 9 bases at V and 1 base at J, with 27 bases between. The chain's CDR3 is CASRTPRGVGGAQETQYF. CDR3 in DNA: TGTGCCAGCCGCACGCCGCGGGGAGTAGGAGGGGCCCAAGAGACCCAGTACTTC.

The CDR3 DNA reads as TGTGCCAGCAGCTTGGTCGGGTACGCTGGGGCCAACGTCCTGACTTTC. Translated, it gives CASSLVGYAGANVLTF. The rearrangement uses TRBV5-4 and TRBJ2-6; D not certain. V was cut by 0 bases and J by 2 bases, with 9 bases left in between. The CDR3 loop spans 16 amino acids. CDR1 is SGHNT and CDR2 is YYREEE in the germline V gene (reference sequence). Full variable domain (missing parts from reference TRBV5-4 and TRBJ2-6): ETGVTQSPTHLIKTRGQQVTLRCSSQSGHNTVSWYQQALGQGPQFIFQYYREEENGRGNFPPRFSGLQFPNYSSELNVNALELDDSALYLCASSLVGYAGANVLTFGAGSRLTVL.

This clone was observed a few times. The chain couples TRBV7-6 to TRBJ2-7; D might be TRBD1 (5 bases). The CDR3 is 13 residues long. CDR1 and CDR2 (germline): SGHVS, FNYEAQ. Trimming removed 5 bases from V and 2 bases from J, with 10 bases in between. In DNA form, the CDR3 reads TGTGCCAGCAGCCGACAGTCTACCTACGAGCAGTACTTC. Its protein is CASSRQSTYEQYF.

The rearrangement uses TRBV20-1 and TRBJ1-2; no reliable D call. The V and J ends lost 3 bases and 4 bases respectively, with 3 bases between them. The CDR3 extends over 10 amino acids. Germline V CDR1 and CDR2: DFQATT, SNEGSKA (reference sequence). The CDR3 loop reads CSASLYGYTF. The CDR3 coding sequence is TGCAGTGCTAGTCTCTATGGCTACACCTTC.

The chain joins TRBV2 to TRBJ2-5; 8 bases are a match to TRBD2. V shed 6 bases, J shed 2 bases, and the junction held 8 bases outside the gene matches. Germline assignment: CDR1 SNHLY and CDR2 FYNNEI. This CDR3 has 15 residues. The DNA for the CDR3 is TGTGCCAGCAGCCCGGGGGGGACACGACAAGAGACCCAGTACTTC. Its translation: CASSPGGTRQETQYF.

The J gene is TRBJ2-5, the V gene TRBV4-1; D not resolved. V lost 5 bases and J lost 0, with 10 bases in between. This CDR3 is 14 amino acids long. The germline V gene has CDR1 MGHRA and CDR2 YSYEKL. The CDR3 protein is CASSTEWDQETQYF. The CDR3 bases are TGCGCCAGCAGCACAGAGTGGGACCAAGAGACCCAGTACTTC.

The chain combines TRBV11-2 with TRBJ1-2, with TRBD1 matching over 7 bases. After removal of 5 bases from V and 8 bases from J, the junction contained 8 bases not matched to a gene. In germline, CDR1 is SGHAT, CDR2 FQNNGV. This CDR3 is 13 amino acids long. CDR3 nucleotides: TGTGCCAGCAGCGACACAGGGGCCAGAGGCTACACCTTC. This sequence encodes CASSDTGARGYTF. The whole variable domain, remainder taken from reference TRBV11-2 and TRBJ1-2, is EAGVAQSPRYKIIEKRQSVAFWCNPISGHATLYWYQQILGQGPKLLIQFQNNGVVDDSQLPKDRFSAERLKGVDSTLKIQPAKLEDSAVYLCASSDTGARGYTFGSGTRLTVV.

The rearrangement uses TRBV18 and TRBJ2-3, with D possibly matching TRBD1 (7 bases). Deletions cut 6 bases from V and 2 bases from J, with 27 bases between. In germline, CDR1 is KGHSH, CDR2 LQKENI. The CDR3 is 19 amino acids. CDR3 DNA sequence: TGTGCCAGCTCCCAGGGGGTATATAGCGGAACTGGTGACACAGATACGCAGTATTTT. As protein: CASSQGVYSGTGDTDTQYF.

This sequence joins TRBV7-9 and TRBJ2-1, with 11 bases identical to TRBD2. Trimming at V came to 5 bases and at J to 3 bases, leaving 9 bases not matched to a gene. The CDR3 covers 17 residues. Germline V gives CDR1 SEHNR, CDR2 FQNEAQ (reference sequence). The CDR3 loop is CASSLTRTSGSYNEQFF. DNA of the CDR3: TGTGCCAGCAGCCTGACACGTACTAGCGGGAGCTACAATGAGCAGTTCTTC.